This TCR beta chain was retrieved from a study of blood T cell repertoires in COVID-19. Germline values: CDR1 WSHSY, CDR2 SAAADI. The CDR3 contains 16 residues. V was clipped by 6 bases and J by 0 bases, with 15 bases between them. Original processing methods: Using reference gene primer amplification, nucleated cell counts were estimated. Produced via immunoSEQ multiplex PCR; TCRdb's table is partial and in-frame only. V, J and clone size derive from that table, while D and trimming were established from the DNA sequence. This repertoire shows more than 150,000 clones, 81% found once; its top ten account for 9% to 15%.

The sequence was collected from a woman at least 80 years old with COVID-19, enrolled during active disease. The rearrangement links TRBV10-2 to TRBJ2-1; weak D call: TRBD1 (6 bases). Sequenced: peripheral blood. The CDR3: CASRALQGYSYNEQFF. In DNA form, the CDR3 reads TGCGCCAGCAGAGCCTTACAGGGATACTCCTACAATGAGCAGTTCTTC.